This T cell receptor (beta chain) emerged from a study of blood T cell repertoires in COVID-19. Across the whole study: In each case, the material was cDNA or gDNA derived from T cells, B-cell-depleted T cells, or PBMCs.

Seattle-derived patients entered the study during active infection and were followed longitudinally. Trimming removed 2 bases from V and 6 bases from J, with 11 bases in between. Germline CDR1 and CDR2: MNHEY and SVGAGI. The length of the CDR3 is 14 residues. Original processing methods: From reference gene primer amplification, estimates of nucleated cell counts were derived. Assay: immunoSEQ multiplex PCR; the TCRdb copy retains only in-frame clones and omits some. That table gives V, J and clone size, and the DNA gave D and trimming. In the table there are approximately 330,000 clones, roughly 87% of which are singletons.

The receptor was derived from a man aged 25 to 45 with COVID-19, enrolled during active disease. Sequenced input: peripheral blood. The genes are TRBV6-5 and TRBJ1-3; D is ambiguous. The CDR3 region is CASSYSLAANTIYF. The CDR3, as DNA: TGTGCCAGCAGTTACAGTTTAGCCGCAAACACCATATATTTT.